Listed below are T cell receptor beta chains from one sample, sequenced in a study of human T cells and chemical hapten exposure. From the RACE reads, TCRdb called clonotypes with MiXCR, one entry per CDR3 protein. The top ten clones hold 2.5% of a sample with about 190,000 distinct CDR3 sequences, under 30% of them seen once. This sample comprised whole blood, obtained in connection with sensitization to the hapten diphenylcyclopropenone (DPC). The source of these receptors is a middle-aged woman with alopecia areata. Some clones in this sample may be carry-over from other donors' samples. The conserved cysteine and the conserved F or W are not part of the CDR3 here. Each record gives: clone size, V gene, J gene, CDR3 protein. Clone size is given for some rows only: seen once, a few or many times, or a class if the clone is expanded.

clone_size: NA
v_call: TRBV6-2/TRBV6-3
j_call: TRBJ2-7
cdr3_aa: ASSQITGGGSYEQY

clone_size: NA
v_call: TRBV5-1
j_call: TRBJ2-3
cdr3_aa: ASSLTTDTQY

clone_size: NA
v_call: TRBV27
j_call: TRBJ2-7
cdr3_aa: TSSYSSGSGYEQY

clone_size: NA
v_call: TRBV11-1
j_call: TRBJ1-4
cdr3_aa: ASSSRDLLQEKLF

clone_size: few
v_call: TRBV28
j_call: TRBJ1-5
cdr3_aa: ASSPTRRSGQPQH

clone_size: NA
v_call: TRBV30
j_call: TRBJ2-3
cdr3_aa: AWSRRAPLTDTQY

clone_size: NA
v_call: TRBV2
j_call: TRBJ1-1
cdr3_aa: ASRLARVAHTEAF

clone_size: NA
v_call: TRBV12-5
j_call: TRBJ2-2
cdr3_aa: ASGPGGYTGELF

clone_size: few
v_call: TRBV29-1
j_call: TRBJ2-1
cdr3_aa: SVGGQLNNEQF

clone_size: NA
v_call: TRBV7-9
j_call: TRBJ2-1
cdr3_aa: ASSLGGRDNGQF

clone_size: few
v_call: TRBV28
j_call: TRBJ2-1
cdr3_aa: ASRSVSGNSYNEQF

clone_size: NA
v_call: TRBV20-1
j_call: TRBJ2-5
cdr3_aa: SARDLAALLYQETQY

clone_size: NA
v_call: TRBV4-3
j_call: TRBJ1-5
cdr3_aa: ASSQGGFSNQPQH

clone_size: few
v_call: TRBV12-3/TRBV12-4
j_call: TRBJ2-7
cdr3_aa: ASSSTEIYEQY

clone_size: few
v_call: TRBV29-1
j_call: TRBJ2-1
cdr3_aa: SVEAGRTSGSSEQF

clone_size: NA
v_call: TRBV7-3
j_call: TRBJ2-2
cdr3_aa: ASSLFEGFTGELF

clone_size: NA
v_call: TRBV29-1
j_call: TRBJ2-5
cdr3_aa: RPGLAEETQY

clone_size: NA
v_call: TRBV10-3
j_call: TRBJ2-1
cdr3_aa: ATQPGTGTTISYNEQF

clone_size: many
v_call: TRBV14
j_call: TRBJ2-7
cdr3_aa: ASSQGPSGYEQY

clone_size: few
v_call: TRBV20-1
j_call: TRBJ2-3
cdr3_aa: SARNGEEATDTQY

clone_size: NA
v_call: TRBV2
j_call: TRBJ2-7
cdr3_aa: ASSRDRGTYEQY

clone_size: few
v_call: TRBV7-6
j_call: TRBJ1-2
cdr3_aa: ASSLADSNGYT

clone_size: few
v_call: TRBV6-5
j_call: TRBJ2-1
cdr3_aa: ASSLVEATYNEQF

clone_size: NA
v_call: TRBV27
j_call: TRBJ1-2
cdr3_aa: ASSLHGGGGYT

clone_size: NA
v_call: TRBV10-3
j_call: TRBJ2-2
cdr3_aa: AISGQGIGELF

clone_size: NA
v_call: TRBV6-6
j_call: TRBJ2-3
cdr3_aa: ASSSSPNTQY

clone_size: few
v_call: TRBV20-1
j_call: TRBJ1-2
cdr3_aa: RPVGGRAYGYT

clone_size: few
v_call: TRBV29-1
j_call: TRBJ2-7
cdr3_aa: SVEGTSGGTYEQY

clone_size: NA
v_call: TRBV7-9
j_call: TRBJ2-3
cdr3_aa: ASSLNGMGTDTQY

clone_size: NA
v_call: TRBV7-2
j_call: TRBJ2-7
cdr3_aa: ASSFIQGPTYEQY

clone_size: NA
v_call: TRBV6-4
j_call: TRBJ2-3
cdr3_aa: ASSVAAGGTDTQY

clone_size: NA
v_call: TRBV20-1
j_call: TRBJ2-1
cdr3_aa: SAISLAGHSSYNEQF

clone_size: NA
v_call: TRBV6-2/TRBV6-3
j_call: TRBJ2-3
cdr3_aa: ASSYSKVVADTQY

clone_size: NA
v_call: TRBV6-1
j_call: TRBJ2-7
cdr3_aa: ASSAGAGSSYEQY

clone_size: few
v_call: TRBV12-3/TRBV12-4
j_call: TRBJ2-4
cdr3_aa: ASSLITGAKNIQY

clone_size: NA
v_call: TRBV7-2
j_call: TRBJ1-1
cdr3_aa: ASSLVYSLRDSKAF

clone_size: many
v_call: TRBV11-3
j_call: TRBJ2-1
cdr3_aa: ASSSASYNEQF

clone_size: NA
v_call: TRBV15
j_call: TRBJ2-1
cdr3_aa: ATSRDVSYEQF

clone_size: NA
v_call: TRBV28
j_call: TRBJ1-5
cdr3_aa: ASYSGGGTGNQPQH

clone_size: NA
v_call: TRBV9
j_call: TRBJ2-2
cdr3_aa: ASTRTGGGGELF

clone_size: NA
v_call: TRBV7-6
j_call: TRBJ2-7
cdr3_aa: ASSTGTGRT